This T cell receptor beta chain was observed in a study of cytomegalovirus exposure and HLA in healthy donors (dated by TCRdb to about 2017). A note on the overall study: The 666 repertoires of the first cohort and the roughly 120 validation repertoires were produced on the same platform, according to a later analysis. Along with the roughly 670-subject first cohort, a separate validation cohort of over a hundred different subjects was used. To predict cytomegalovirus infection status, the study brought together high-throughput TCR immunosequencing, statistical association of individual TCRs with disease status, and machine learning. The study aimed to test whether signatures of past pathogen exposure could be identified by cataloging public T cell receptors.

A note on this clone: Its antigen remains undetermined. It has no much larger one-base neighbor in the sample; base qualities were not kept.

Here V drops 1 base and J drops 2 bases, and the junction holds 4 bases not matched to any gene. The CDR3 starts with the cysteine, ends with the phenylalanine, and has 15 residues. The entry retains the CDR3 DNA only, 45 bases that are in frame from base 1. Looking up the germline V gene yields CDR1 MNHEY and CDR2 SVGAGI. The donors were included in the validation cohort of 90 to 150 subjects, a group kept apart from the roughly 700-subject first cohort. The library was obtained by the immunoSEQ multiplex PCR assay. The authors' pipeline ran thus. A statistical classification framework was built for diagnosing cytomegalovirus status from the catalog of TCR beta chain sequences. Entries here come from immuneACCESS through TCRdb and include only in-frame sequences with V and J called. Some clones fail to appear in such tables; in the studies checked, an unresolved V gene covers under half of the shortfall, and the cause of the remainder is unknown. That table is the source of V, J and clone size, and D and trimming were worked out from the DNA. This sample has about 130,000 clones in its table, and approximately 92% of those were observed once. In total, the top ten clones hold roughly 1.2% of the sample.

Broader findings and caveats from the paper: The study listed 164 TCR beta chains as associated with cytomegalovirus. Of the cluster scores, roughly 95% were above 0 in a later analysis, which found that TCRs clustered in the first cohort also tended to co-occur in the roughly 130 validation repertoires. Most TCR sequences were seen in very few donors, while some public TCRs were found in many individuals. A later analysis had no HLA typing for the validation cohort, so co-occurrence there was scored across all 120 repertoires. A few of the identified cytomegalovirus-associated TCR beta chains were confirmed in vitro to be specific for cytomegalovirus antigens. Cytomegalovirus status was reported to be diagnosed by the classifier with high specificity and sensitivity in both the original and validation cohorts. According to the authors, the approach could potentially be generalized to other disease states and immunological phenotypes.

Recombination linked TRBV6-5 to TRBJ2-7; TRBD1 agrees with 8 junctional bases. Input material: PBMCs. The TCR sequence derives from a woman aged 18-29 years in good health and CMV-seronegative. The DNA sequence reads TGTGCCAGCAGTTACTGGACAGGGAGTCCCTACGAGCAGTACTTC. Its protein is CASSYWTGSPYEQYF.